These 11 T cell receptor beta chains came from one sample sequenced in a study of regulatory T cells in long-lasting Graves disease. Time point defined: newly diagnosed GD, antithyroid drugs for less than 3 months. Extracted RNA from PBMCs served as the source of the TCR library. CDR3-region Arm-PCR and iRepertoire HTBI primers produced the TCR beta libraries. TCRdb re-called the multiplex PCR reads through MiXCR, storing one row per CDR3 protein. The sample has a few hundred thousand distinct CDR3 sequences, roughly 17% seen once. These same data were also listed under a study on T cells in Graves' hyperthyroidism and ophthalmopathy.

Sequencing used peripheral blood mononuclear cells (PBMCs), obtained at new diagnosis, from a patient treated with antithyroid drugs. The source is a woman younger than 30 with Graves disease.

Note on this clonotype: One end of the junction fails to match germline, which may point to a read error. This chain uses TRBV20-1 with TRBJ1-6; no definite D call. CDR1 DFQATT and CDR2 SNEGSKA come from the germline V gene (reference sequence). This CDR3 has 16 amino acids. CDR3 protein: CNARGPGSSYNSPLHF. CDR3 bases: TGCAATGCTAGAGGACCGGGTAGCTCCTATAATTCACCCCTCCACTTT.

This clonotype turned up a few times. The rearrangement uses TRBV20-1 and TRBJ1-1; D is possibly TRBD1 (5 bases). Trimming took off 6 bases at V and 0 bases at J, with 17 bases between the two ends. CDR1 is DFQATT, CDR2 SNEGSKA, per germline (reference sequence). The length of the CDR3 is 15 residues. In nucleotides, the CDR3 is TGCAGTGCCCAGAGGGGCCCAGCGATGAACACTGAAGCTTTCTTT. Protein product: CSAQRGPAMNTEAFF.

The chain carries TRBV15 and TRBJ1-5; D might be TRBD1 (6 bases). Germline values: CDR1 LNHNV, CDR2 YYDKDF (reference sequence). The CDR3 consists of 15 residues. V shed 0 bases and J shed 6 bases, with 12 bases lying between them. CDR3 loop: CATSRDPAGVQPQHF. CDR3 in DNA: TGTGCCACCAGCAGAGATCCAGCAGGGGTTCAGCCCCAGCATTTT.

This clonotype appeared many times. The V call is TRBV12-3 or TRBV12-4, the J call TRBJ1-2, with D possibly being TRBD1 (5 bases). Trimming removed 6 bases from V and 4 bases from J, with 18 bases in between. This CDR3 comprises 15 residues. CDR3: CASSHGSGYGYGYTF. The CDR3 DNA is TGTGCCAGCAGCCACGGCTCAGGGTACGGCTATGGCTACACCTTC.

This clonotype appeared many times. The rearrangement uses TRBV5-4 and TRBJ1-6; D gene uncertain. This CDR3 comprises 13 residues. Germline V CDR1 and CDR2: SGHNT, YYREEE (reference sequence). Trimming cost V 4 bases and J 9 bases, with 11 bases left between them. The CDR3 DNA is TGTGCCAGCAGCCTCGGGGATCTTTCACCCCTCCACTTT. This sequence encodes CASSLGDLSPLHF. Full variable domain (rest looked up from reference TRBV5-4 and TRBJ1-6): ETGVTQSPTHLIKTRGQQVTLRCSSQSGHNTVSWYQQALGQGPQFIFQYYREEENGRGNFPPRFSGLQFPNYSSELNVNALELDDSALYLCASSLGDLSPLHFGNGTRLTVT.

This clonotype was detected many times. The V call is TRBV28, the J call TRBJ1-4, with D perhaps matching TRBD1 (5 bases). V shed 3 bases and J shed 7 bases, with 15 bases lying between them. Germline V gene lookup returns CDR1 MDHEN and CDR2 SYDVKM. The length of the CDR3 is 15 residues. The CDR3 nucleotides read TGTGCCAGCAGTTTGCCGACGGGGGAGGTTGAAAAACTGTTTTTT. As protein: CASSLPTGEVEKLFF.

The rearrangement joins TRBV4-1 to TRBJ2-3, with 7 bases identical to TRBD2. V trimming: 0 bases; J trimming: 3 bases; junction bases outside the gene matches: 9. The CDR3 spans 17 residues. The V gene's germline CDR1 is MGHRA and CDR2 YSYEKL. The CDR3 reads CASSQDRGGGPTDTQYF. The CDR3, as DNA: TGCGCCAGCAGCCAAGATCGGGGCGGGGGACCGACAGATACGCAGTATTTT.

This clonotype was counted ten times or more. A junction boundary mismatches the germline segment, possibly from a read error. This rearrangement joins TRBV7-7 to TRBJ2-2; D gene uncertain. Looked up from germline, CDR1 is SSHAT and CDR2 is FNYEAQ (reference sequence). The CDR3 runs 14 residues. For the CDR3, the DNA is TGTGCTAGCAGCCCGATAGCATTTTCCGGGGAGCTGTTTTTT. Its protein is CASSPIAFSGELFF.

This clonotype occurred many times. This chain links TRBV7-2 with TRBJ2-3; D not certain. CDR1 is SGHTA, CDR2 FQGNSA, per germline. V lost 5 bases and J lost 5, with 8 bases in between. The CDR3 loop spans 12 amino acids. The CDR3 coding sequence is TGTGCCAGCAGCATTAGTAGAGATACGCAGTATTTT. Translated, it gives CASSISRDTQYF.

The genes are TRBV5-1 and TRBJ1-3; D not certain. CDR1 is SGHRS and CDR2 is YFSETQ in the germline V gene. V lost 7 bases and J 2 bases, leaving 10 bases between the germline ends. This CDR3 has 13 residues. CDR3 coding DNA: TGCGCCAGCGCCACGCGTCCTGGAAACACCATATATTTT. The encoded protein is CASATRPGNTIYF.

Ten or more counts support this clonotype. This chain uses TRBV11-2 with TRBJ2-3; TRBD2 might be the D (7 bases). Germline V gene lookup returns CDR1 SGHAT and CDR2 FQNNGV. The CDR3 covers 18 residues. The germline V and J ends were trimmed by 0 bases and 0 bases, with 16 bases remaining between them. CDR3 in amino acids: CASSLDRWAGASTDTQYF. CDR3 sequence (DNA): TGTGCCAGCAGCTTAGATCGGTGGGCGGGGGCCAGCACAGATACGCAGTATTTT.